A single TCR beta chain is shown here with its context. Its target is unknown. Germline CDR1 reads SGHAT; CDR2 reads FQNNGV. The CDR3 is 14 residues long. Trimming cost V 2 bases and J 4 bases, with 11 bases left between them. The sample is drawn from a study of cytomegalovirus exposure and HLA in healthy donors. Study as a whole: Earlier results showed roughly 120 million unique TCR beta sequences derived from approximately 170 million T cells.

PCR was performed using 60 Vbeta and 13 Jbeta primers. Authors' analysis steps: Some 12 million shared chains were among the approximately 80 million unique TCR beta chains that a later analysis counted. Generated by immunoSEQ multiplex PCR, the TCRdb table keeps only in-frame clones and is missing some. V and J calls and clone size follow that table, whereas D and trimming were derived from the DNA. The sample holds about 92,000 clones, around 77% seen once. Points from the study as a whole: Near-uniform donor sequencing depth was presumed by presence/absence analyses. Highest at DRB1 and lowest at HLA-C, TCR association rates differed among HLA loci in a later analysis.

V and J are TRBV11-2 and TRBJ2-5; no definite D call. The TCR was taken from a man aged 45-65 years in good health and CMV-seropositive. The sequencing sample was made of PBMCs. The chain's CDR3 is CASSLSGLGETQYF. The CDR3, as DNA: TGTGCCAGCAGCTTAAGTGGCCTTGGAGAGACCCAGTACTTC. Complete variable domain (other parts from reference TRBV11-2 and TRBJ2-5): EAGVAQSPRYKIIEKRQSVAFWCNPISGHATLYWYQQILGQGPKLLIQFQNNGVVDDSQLPKDRFSAERLKGVDSTLKIQPAKLEDSAVYLCASSLSGLGETQYFGPGTRLLVL.